Listed here are 7 T cell receptor beta chains from one sample, sequenced in a study of beta chain features in type 1 diabetes. Every bit of the isolated RNA underwent reverse transcription, so sequencing read expressed TCRB transcripts. Using immunoSEQ multiplex PCR, the repertoire was profiled, and TCRdb retains in-frame clones only, with some absent. The sample yields 400,000 to 550,000 clones, over 10% seen once. Material: naive CD4+ T cells from blood. Receptors were obtained from a woman aged 18-29 years in good health.

This clone turned up a few times. V usage is TRBV7-4 and J usage is TRBJ2-7; D gene uncertain. CDR1 SGHVT and CDR2 SQSDAQ come from the germline V gene. Trimming pared 2 bases from V and 2 bases from J, leaving 13 bases between. This CDR3 has 15 residues. The CDR3 reads CASSLSPRRTYEQYF. The CDR3 coding sequence is TGTGCCAGCAGCTTAAGCCCAAGAAGGACCTACGAGCAGTACTTC.

The chain recombines TRBV11-2 with TRBJ2-7; D might be TRBD2 (5 bases). Trimming left V 1 base short and J 4 bases short, with 11 bases between. The CDR3 is 14 amino acids. From germline, CDR1 is SGHAT and CDR2 FQNNGV. CDR3 residues: CASSLVDTGYEQYV. In DNA form, the CDR3 reads TGTGCCAGCAGCTTAGTAGACACGGGATACGAGCAGTACGTC.

This chain joins TRBV11-3 and TRBJ2-7, with D possibly being TRBD1 or TRBD2 (6 bases each). Germline CDR1 is SGHNT and CDR2 is YENEEA. This CDR3 region has 16 residues. With 10 bases removed from V and 7 bases from J, the gap between germline ends came to 29 bases. The CDR3 bases are TGTGCCACCAAAAGGGGGGATGCACAGGGAGTCGGGGAGCAGTACTTC. Its translation is CATKRGDAQGVGEQYF.

This clone was recorded a few times. The junction differs from germline at one of its ends, possibly a read error. The chain carries TRBV30 and TRBJ2-5; either TRBD1 or TRBD2 may supply D (5 bases each). Germline-derived CDR1 and CDR2 are GTSNPN and SVGIG (reference sequence). CDR3 length: 14 residues. The CDR3 coding sequence is TGTGCCGGGAGTGTAGTCCAGGGTCAAGAGACCCAGTACTTC. Its translation is CAGSVVQGQETQYF. Using reference TRBV30 and TRBJ2-5 for the parts outside the CDR3, the full variable domain is SQTIHQWPATLVQPVGSPLSLECTVEGTSNPNLYWYRQAAGRGLQLLFYSVGIGQISSEVPQNLSASRPQDRQFILSSKKLLLSDSGFYLCAGSVVQGQETQYFGPGTRLLVL.

The chain carries TRBV4-3 and TRBJ2-1; D uncertain. The CDR3 consists of 15 residues. Germline V gene data show CDR1 as LGHNA and CDR2 as YSLEER. Trimming took 0 bases from V and 0 from J, leaving 6 bases between them. The CDR3 region is CASSQEGYSYNEQFF. In DNA, the CDR3 is TGCGCCAGCAGCCAAGAGGGTTACTCCTACAATGAGCAGTTCTTC.

The V and J genes are TRBV7-9 and TRBJ2-1; no definite D call. Trimming cost V 5 bases and J 13 bases, with 15 bases left between them. Germline values: CDR1 SEHNR, CDR2 FQNEAQ (reference sequence). The CDR3 consists of 12 residues. The CDR3 bases are TGTGCCAGCAGCCGTGAGATCGAAGGACAGTTCTTC. Translation gives CASSREIEGQFF.

This clone came up a few times. The chain carries TRBV18 and TRBJ2-1; D call uncertain. The CDR3 loop spans 14 amino acids. Trimming stripped 3 bases from V and 2 bases from J, with 8 bases between. CDR1 and CDR2 from the germline V gene are KGHSH and LQKENI. The CDR3 reads CASSPQSTYNEQFF. DNA of the CDR3: TGTGCCAGCTCACCGCAAAGTACCTACAATGAGCAGTTCTTC.